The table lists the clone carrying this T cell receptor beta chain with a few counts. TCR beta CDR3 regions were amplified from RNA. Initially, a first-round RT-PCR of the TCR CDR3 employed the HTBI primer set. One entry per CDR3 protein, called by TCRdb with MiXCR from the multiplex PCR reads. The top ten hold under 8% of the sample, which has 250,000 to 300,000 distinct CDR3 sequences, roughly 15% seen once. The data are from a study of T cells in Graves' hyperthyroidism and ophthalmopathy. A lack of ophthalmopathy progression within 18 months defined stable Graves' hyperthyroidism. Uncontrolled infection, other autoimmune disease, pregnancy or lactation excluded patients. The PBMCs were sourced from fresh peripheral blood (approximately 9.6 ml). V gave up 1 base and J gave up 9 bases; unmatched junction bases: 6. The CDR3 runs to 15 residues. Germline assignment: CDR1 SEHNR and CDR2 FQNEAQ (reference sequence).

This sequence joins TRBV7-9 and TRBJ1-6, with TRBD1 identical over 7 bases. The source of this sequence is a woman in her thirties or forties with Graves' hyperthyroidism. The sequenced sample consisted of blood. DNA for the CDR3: TGTGCCAGCAGCTTAGGCCAGGGGGGAAGTTCACCCCTCCACTTT. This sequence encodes CASSLGQGGSSPLHF.